The 16 T cell receptor beta chains in this list originate from one sample, sequenced in a study of early T cells in non-severe SARS-CoV-2 infection. TCRdb reprocessed the 5' RACE reads with MiXCR, giving one entry per CDR3 protein. The table shows about 40,000 distinct CDR3 sequences, with 5.8% occurring only once. Sequencing was done on a sample of whole blood. The receptors originated from an adult who was a healthcare worker with PCR-confirmed SARS-CoV-2 infection or an uninfected control (not recorded which).

This clonotype has ten or more counts. This chain connects TRBV6-2 or TRBV6-3 to TRBJ1-1; D is ambiguous. This CDR3 has 11 residues. Germline V gene sequence: CDR1 MNHEY, CDR2 SVGEGT. Trimming cost V 8 bases and J 1 base, with 5 bases left between them. The CDR3 sequence: CASLGNTEAFF. The CDR3 coding sequence is TGTGCCAGCCTAGGGAACACTGAAGCTTTCTTT.

This clonotype was counted at least ten times. The chain joins TRBV7-3 to TRBJ2-1; 7 bases are shared with TRBD2. V dropped 5 bases and J dropped 5; count of bases not matched to a gene: 9. Germline assignment: CDR1 SGHTA and CDR2 FQGTGA. This CDR3 comprises 15 residues. The CDR3 coding sequence is TGTGCCAGCAGCCCTTTCGGCGGGGGTAACAATGAGCAGTTCTTC. Its protein product is CASSPFGGGNNEQFF. The whole variable domain, remainder taken from reference TRBV7-3 and TRBJ2-1, is GAGVSQTPSNKVTEKGKYVELRCDPISGHTALYWYRQSLGQGPEFLIYFQGTGAADDSGLPNDRFFAVRPEGSVSTLKIQRTERGDSAVYLCASSPFGGGNNEQFFGPGTRLTVL.

This clonotype was seen a handful of times. The chain couples TRBV7-3 to TRBJ1-3; weak D call: TRBD1 (5 bases). Germline V lookup: CDR1 SGHTA, CDR2 FQGTGA. CDR3 length: 13 residues. The V end was cut by 4 bases, the J end by 6 bases, with 10 bases between. CDR3 residues: CASSSGLENTIYF. Written as DNA, the CDR3 is TGTGCCAGCAGCTCGGGGCTTGAAAACACCATATATTTT.

This clonotype was observed a few times. This chain uses TRBV11-2 with TRBJ2-5; 10 bases line up with TRBD2. With V trimmed by 1 base and J by 4 bases, 6 bases remained unmatched. The CDR3 totals 16 residues. The germline V gene encodes CDR1 SGHAT and CDR2 FQNNGV. This CDR3 is CASSLVHLAGVETQYF. The CDR3 nucleotides are TGTGCCAGCAGCTTAGTTCACCTAGCGGGAGTAGAGACCCAGTACTTC.

This clonotype was observed many times. The gene calls are TRBV4-2 and TRBJ2-3, with D tentatively TRBD2 (6 bases). V lost 5 bases to trimming and J lost 1 base, with 10 bases between them. The CDR3 covers 14 residues. CDR1 and CDR2 (germline): LGHNA, YNFKEQ. Written as DNA, the CDR3 is TGTGCCAGCAGCTCGGGGGTAGGCACAGATACGCAGTATTTT. Translating it yields CASSSGVGTDTQYF.

In this sample, this clonotype turned up many times. The chain links TRBV27 to TRBJ2-3; possibly TRBD1 for D (6 bases). The CDR3 loop spans 13 amino acids. Germline V gene data show CDR1 as MNHEY and CDR2 as SMNVEV (reference sequence). The V and J ends lost 7 bases and 1 base respectively, with 9 bases between them. The CDR3 DNA is TGTGCCAGCAACAGGGAAGGCACAGATACGCAGTATTTT. This codes for CASNREGTDTQYF.

This clonotype was counted many times. V usage is TRBV7-2 and J usage is TRBJ1-1, with unresolved D. Germline-derived CDR1 and CDR2 are SGHTA and FQGNSA. The CDR3 sequence is 14 residues long. The germline V and J ends were trimmed by 5 bases and 0 bases, with 10 bases remaining between them. CDR3 in DNA: TGTGCCAGCAGCATACCGACACTGAACACTGAAGCTTTCTTT. Translated: CASSIPTLNTEAFF. The full variable domain, its missing parts supplied by reference TRBV7-2 and TRBJ1-1, is GAGVSQSPSNKVTEKGKDVELRCDPISGHTALYWYRQSLGQGLEFLIYFQGNSAPDKSGLPSDRFSAERTGGSVSTLTIQRTQQEDSAVYLCASSIPTLNTEAFFGQGTRLTVV.

This clonotype was seen a few times. The V call is TRBV3-1, the J call TRBJ2-7, with D tentatively TRBD1 or TRBD2 (7 bases each). CDR3 length: 15 residues. Trimming shortened V by 3 bases and J by 3 bases, and 15 bases separated the two germline ends. Looked up from germline, CDR1 is LGHDT and CDR2 is YNNKEL (reference sequence). The CDR3 DNA is TGTGCCAGCAGCCAGCCGGGGGGACAGTACTACGAGCAGTACTTC. Translated, it gives CASSQPGGQYYEQYF.

This clonotype was seen repeatedly, ten times or more. V is TRBV6-5 and J is TRBJ2-1; 15 nucleotides agree with TRBD2. The trim removed 6 bases at V and 9 bases at J, leaving 6 bases unmatched. CDR1 is MNHEY, CDR2 SVGAGI, per germline. This CDR3 comprises 15 residues. The CDR3 region has the DNA TGTGCCAGCAGGGGACTAGCGGGAGGTCGGGGTGAGCAGTTCTTC. Its protein is CASRGLAGGRGEQFF.

In its sample, this clonotype was seen many times. The rearrangement uses TRBV9 and TRBJ1-6; no definite D call. Germline CDR1 and CDR2: SGDLS and YYNGEE. Deletions cut 0 bases from V and 7 bases from J, with 11 bases between. This CDR3 region has 15 residues. CDR3 region: CASSVGKTENSPLHF. CDR3 nucleotides: TGTGCCAGCAGCGTAGGAAAAACAGAGAATTCACCCCTCCACTTT. Drawing the rest from reference TRBV9 and TRBJ1-6, the complete variable domain is DSGVTQTPKHLITATGQRVTLRCSPRSGDLSVYWYQQSLDQGLQFLIQYYNGEERAKGNILERFSAQQFPDLHSELNLSSLELGDSALYFCASSVGKTENSPLHFGNGTRLTVT.

This sequence joins TRBV20-1 and TRBJ1-3; tentative D call: TRBD1 (6 bases). V lost 3 bases, J lost 3 bases, and 12 bases lay in between. CDR1 and CDR2 from the germline V gene are DFQATT and SNEGSKA (reference sequence). The CDR3 runs to 14 residues. The DNA of the CDR3 is TGCAGTGCTAGGGATGACAGGATTGGAAACACCATATATTTT. This codes for CSARDDRIGNTIYF.

This clonotype was seen many times. The chain joins TRBV28 to TRBJ2-1; 8 positions agree with TRBD2. Looked up from germline, CDR1 is MDHEN and CDR2 is SYDVKM. The CDR3 runs 18 residues. Unmatched junction bases numbered 12, after V lost 5 bases and J lost 0 bases. The CDR3 is CASSHSPGLGSSYNEQFF. The CDR3 region has the DNA TGTGCCAGCAGTCACTCGCCGGGACTAGGGAGCTCCTACAATGAGCAGTTCTTC.

The table lists this clonotype with many counts. The V gene is TRBV11-2, the J gene TRBJ2-1; 8 bases are a match to TRBD1. V lost 4 bases, J lost 12 bases, and 5 bases stayed unmatched. Germline V lookup: CDR1 SGHAT, CDR2 FQNNGV. CDR3 length: 12 residues. CDR3 bases: TGTGCCAGCAGCTCGACAGGGGCGACGCAGTTCTTC. It yields the protein CASSSTGATQFF.

In its sample, this clonotype was seen many times. V is TRBV7-8 and J is TRBJ2-3, with D uncertain. This CDR3 has 12 residues. V gave up 5 bases and J gave up 2 bases, with 5 bases separating them. Per the germline V gene, CDR1 is SGHVS and CDR2 is FQNEAQ. CDR3 bases: TGTGCCAGCAGCCCTTACACAGATACGCAGTATTTT. It codes for CASSPYTDTQYF.

The V and J genes are TRBV6-1 and TRBJ2-7; 11 bases are a match to TRBD1. The CDR3 extends over 13 amino acids. CDR1 MNHNS and CDR2 SASEGT come from the germline V gene. V lost 6 bases, J lost 2 bases, and 0 bases stayed unmatched. CDR3 sequence: CASRGQGAYEQYF. CDR3 in DNA: TGTGCCAGCAGGGGACAGGGGGCCTACGAGCAGTACTTC.

This clonotype was detected a few times. This chain uses TRBV18 with TRBJ2-1; 9 bases fit TRBD2. V gave up 2 bases and J gave up 4 bases; unmatched junction bases: 3. The germline V gene has CDR1 KGHSH and CDR2 LQKENI. This CDR3 has 15 residues. The CDR3 bases are TGTGCCAGCTCACCATTAGCGGGAGTTTACAATGAGCAGTTCTTC. Protein product: CASSPLAGVYNEQFF.